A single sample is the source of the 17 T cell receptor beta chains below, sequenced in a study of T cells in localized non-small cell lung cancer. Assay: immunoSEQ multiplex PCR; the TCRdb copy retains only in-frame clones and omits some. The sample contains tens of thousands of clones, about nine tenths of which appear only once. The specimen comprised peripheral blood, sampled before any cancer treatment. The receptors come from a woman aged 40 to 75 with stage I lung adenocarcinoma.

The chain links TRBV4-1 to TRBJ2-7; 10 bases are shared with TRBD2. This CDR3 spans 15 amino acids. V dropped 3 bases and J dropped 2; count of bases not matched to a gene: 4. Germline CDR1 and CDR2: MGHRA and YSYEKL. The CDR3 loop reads CASSHTSGDTYEQYF. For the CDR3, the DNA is TGCGCCAGCAGCCACACTAGCGGGGATACCTACGAGCAGTACTTC.

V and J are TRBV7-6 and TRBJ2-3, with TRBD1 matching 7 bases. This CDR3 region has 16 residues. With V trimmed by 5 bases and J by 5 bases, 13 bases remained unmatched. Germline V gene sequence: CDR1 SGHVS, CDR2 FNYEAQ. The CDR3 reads CASSLDRTGVRDTQYF. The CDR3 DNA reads TGTGCCAGCAGCCTTGACAGGACAGGAGTTCGAGATACGCAGTATTTT.

The CDR3 bases are TGTGCCAGCAGCTTAGCGAGCCTAGCGGGGACTACCTACGAGCAGTACTTC. The encoded protein is CASSLASLAGTTYEQYF. The chain joins TRBV7-6 to TRBJ2-7; 9 bases align to TRBD2. This CDR3 is 17 amino acids long. The ends lost 0 bases at V and 2 bases at J; junction bases unmatched: 8. Germline-derived CDR1 and CDR2 are SGHVS and FNYEAQ.

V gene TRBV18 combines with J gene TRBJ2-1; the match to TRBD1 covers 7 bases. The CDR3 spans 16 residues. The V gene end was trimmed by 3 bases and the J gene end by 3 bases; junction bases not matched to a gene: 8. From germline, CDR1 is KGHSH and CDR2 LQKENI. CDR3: CASSPFTGDLYNEQFF. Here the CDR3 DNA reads TGTGCCAGCTCACCGTTTACAGGGGACCTCTACAATGAGCAGTTCTTC.

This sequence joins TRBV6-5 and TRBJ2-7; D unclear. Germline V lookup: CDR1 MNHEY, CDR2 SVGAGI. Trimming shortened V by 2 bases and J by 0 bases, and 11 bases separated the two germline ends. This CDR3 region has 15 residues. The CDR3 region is CASSYGQLSSYEQYF. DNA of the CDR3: TGTGCCAGCAGTTACGGTCAGTTGAGCTCCTACGAGCAGTACTTC.

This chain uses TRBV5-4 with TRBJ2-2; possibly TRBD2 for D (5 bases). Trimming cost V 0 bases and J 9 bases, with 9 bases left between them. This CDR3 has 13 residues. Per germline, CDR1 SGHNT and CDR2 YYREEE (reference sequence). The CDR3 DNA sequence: TGTGCCAGCAGCTTGGAGGGAGCCAGGGAGCTGTTTTTT. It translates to CASSLEGARELFF.

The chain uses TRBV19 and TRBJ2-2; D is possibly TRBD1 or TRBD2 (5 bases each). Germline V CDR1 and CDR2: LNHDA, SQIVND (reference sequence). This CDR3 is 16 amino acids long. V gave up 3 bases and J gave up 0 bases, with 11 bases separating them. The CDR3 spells CASSIDLGANTGELFF. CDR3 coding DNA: TGTGCCAGTAGTATCGATCTGGGGGCGAACACCGGGGAGCTGTTTTTT.

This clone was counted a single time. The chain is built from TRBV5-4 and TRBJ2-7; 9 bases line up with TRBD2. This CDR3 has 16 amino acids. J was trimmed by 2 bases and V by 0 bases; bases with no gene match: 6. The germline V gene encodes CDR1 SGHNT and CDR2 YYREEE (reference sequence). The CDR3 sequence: CASSLGSPSGAYEQYF. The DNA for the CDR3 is TGTGCCAGCAGCTTGGGGTCGCCTAGCGGGGCCTACGAGCAGTACTTC.

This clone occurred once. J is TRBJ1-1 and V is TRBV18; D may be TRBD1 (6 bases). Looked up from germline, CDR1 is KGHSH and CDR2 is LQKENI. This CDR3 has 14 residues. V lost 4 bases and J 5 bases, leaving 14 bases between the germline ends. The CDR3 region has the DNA TGTGCCAGCTCACGACAGGTTACGGAAACTGAAGCTTTCTTT. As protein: CASSRQVTETEAFF.

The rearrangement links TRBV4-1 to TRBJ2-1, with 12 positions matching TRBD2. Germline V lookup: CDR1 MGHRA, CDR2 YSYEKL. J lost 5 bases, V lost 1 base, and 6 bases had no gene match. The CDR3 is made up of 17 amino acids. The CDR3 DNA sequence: TGCGCCAGCAGCCAAGTCCCACTAGCGGGGGGAAACAATGAGCAGTTCTTC. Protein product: CASSQVPLAGGNNEQFF.

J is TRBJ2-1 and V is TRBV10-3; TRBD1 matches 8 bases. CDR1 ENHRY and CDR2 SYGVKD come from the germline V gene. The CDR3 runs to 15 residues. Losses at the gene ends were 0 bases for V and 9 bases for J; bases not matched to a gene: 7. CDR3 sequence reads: CAISESTTGASEQFF. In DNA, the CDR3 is TGTGCCATCAGTGAGTCAACGACAGGGGCAAGTGAGCAGTTCTTC.

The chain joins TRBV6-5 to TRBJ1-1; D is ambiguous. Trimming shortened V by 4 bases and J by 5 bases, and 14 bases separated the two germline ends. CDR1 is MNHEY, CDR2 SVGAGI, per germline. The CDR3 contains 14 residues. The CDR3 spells CASSSSIRRTEAFF. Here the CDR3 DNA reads TGTGCCAGCAGTTCCTCGATCCGGCGGACTGAAGCTTTCTTT.

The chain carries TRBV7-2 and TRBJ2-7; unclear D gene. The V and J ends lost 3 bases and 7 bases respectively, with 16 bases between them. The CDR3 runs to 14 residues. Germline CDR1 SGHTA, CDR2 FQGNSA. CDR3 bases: TGTGCCAGCAGCTTCGCCTCAAGGGTTCGGGAGCAGTACTTC. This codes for CASSFASRVREQYF.

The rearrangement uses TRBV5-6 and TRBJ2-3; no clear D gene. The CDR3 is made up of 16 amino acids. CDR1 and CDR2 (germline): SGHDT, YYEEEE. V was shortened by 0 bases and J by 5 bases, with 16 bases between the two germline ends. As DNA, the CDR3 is TGTGCCAGCAGCTTGGCCGGTCGAAGGATCGGAGATACGCAGTATTTT. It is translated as CASSLAGRRIGDTQYF.

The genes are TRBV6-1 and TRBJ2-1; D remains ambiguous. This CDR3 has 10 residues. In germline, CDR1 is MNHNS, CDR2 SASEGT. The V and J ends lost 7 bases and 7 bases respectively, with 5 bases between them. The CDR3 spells CASKLNEQFF. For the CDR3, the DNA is TGTGCCAGCAAACTTAATGAGCAGTTCTTC.

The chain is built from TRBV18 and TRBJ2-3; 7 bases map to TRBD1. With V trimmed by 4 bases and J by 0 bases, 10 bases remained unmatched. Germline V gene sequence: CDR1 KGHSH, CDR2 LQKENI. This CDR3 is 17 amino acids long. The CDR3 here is CASSLRTQGFSTDTQYF. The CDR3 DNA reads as TGTGCCAGCTCACTCCGGACACAGGGGTTTAGCACAGATACGCAGTATTTT.

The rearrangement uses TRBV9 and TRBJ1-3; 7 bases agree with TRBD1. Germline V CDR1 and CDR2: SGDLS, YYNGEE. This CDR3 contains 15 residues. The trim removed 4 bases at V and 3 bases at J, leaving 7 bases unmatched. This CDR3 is CASSSTGDSGNTIYF. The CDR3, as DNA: TGTGCCAGCAGCTCTACAGGGGATAGTGGAAACACCATATATTTT.